This T cell receptor beta chain derives from a study of patients and donors after allogeneic stem cell transplantation. V dropped 5 bases and J dropped 3 bases, with 10 bases sitting between them. The CDR3 length is 13 residues. Germline V gene lookup returns CDR1 SGHAT and CDR2 FQNNGV. TCRdb reanalysed the RT-PCR reads using MiXCR and keeps one entry per CDR3 protein. Of approximately 200,000 distinct CDR3 sequences listed, about 40% are singletons. This receptor was identified in a human donor who was either an allogeneic HSCT recipient or a stem cell or donor lymphocyte infusion donor (not recorded which). It is not recorded whose cells these are; they may come from a transplant donor. The chain carries TRBV11-2 and TRBJ2-5; D is tentatively TRBD1 or TRBD2 (5 bases each). Source material: blood, either unsorted or a sorted T cell fraction (not recorded which). The CDR3 coding sequence is TGTGCCAGCAGCAAGGGACGGAAAGAGACCCAGTACTTC. Its protein is CASSKGRKETQYF.